This T cell receptor (beta chain) was retrieved from a study of blood T cell repertoires in COVID-19 (dated by TCRdb to the early 2020s). As for the study more broadly: Samples covering the acute and convalescent phases of COVID-19 were provided by collaborators in the United States, Italy and Spain. The prospective study material was composed of cDNA or gDNA derived from T cells, B-cell-depleted T cells, or PBMCs. The dataset comprised deeply sampled blood TCRbeta repertoires from subjects exposed to, actively infected with, or recovered from COVID-19. The repertoires were released in a freely available public database intended as a resource for research on the immune response to SARS-CoV-2. The samples were drawn from two sources: the first 160 participants of the ongoing ImmuneRACE study, and 1,200 or so subjects contributed by 6 global collaborators. The sample metadata nearly always contained a de-identified subject ID, COVID-19 status, age in years and sex. Where available, HLA class I and class II types were obtained from metadata supplied by the sample provider rather than from assay-based typing. Results and caveats for the whole study, not just this receptor: The quantity of clinical and demographic metadata differed by source and by participant and was supplied without curation.

Each collaborating institution followed its own protocols to collect whole blood in K2EDTA tubes. Collaborator samples were shipped for TCRbeta analysis as frozen whole blood, isolated PBMCs, or DNA extracted from either sample type. TCRbeta CDR3 regions were amplified from genomic DNA using the immunoSEQ Assay, a bias-controlled multiplex PCR. As for the original processing: Within the assay, amplification of reference gene primers was used to estimate how many nucleated cells each sample contained. Sequence reads were collapsed and filtered to measure the absolute abundance of every unique TCRbeta CDR3 rearrangement. Productive Simpson clonality was computed per sample as the square root of Simpson's diversity index over productive rearrangements. TCRdb's version of the immuneACCESS table is confined to in-frame rearrangements and falls short of the full clone set. An unresolved V gene accounts for under half of the shortfall where checked; the remainder is of unknown origin. V and J calls plus clone size are reproduced from that table; the DNA served to infer D and trimming. The table for this sample lists roughly 230,000 clones; about 85% of them were counted only once. The ten largest clonotypes hold around 6.5% of the sample.

Comments on this clone: Its antigen is still unknown. Base-call qualities are not available, and no considerably larger clone is one nucleotide away.

From the germline V gene, CDR1 is SGDLS and CDR2 is YYNGEE. The CDR3, cysteine through phenylalanine, is 14 amino acids long. The CDR3 DNA has 42 bases and is translated from base 1. Germline trimming amounts to 2 bases on V and 7 bases on J, with 9 as the count of junction bases outside the gene matches. The chain is made from TRBV9 and TRBJ2-7, and 7 bases in between align with TRBD2. The sequenced sample consisted of peripheral blood. This receptor was identified in a woman aged 60 to 75 with active or convalescent COVID-19. The DNA reads TGTGCCAGCAGCGTTCGAGCGGGGTATGGGGAGCAGTACTTC. Translated, it gives CASSVRAGYGEQYF.